These 26 T cell receptor beta chains originate from one sample sequenced in a study of blood T cell repertoires in COVID-19. TCRdb's copy holds only in-frame clones and misses some; the assay was immunoSEQ multiplex PCR. The sample includes around 33,000 clones, 70% to 80% seen only once; the top ten take roughly 17%. The sequenced sample consisted of peripheral blood. All receptors come from a human donor in a cohort sampled during active COVID-19.

J is TRBJ1-1 and V is TRBV6-6; TRBD1 matches at 7 bases. The CDR3 consists of 13 residues. The ends lost 11 bases at V and 0 bases at J; junction bases unmatched: 6. Looked up from germline, CDR1 is MNHNY and CDR2 is SVGAGI (reference sequence). The CDR3 is CAGRGGMNTEAFF. As DNA, the CDR3 is TGTGCCGGTCGAGGGGGCATGAACACTGAAGCTTTCTTT.

Sample share makes this clone medium-sized (0.01 to 0.1%). The rearrangement joins TRBV7-2 to TRBJ2-5, with 8 bases aligning to TRBD1. This CDR3 spans 16 amino acids. Trimming cost V 0 bases and J 5 bases; bases outside gene matches: 8. Per germline, CDR1 SGHTA and CDR2 FQGNSA. The CDR3 nucleotides are TGTGCCAGCAGCTTAGCAGGCCCAGGGGGCAGGGAGACCCAGTACTTC. Translating it yields CASSLAGPGGRETQYF.

This clone has just a few counts. The gene calls are TRBV11-3 and TRBJ2-1, with TRBD2 as a possible D gene (5 bases). Trimming left V 5 bases short and J 8 bases short, with 13 bases between. CDR1 and CDR2 (germline): SGHNT, YENEEA. This CDR3 has 13 amino acids. The CDR3 loop is CASSHYEGHEQFF. The CDR3 DNA reads as TGTGCCAGCAGCCACTATGAGGGTCATGAGCAGTTCTTC.

The chain combines TRBV7-3 with TRBJ2-2, with a weak D call TRBD2 (6 bases). Trimming removed 3 bases at V and 1 base at J, with 15 bases between. The CDR3 has 17 amino acids. CDR1 is SGHTA and CDR2 is FQGTGA in the germline V gene. The DNA of the CDR3 is TGTGCCAGCAGCTTCCGGGGGACGTATAAGAACACCGGGGAGCTGTTTTTT. Translation gives CASSFRGTYKNTGELFF. The full variable domain, in which reference TRBV7-3 and TRBJ2-2 provide the parts outside the CDR3, is GAGVSQTPSNKVTEKGKYVELRCDPISGHTALYWYRQSLGQGPEFLIYFQGTGAADDSGLPNDRFFAVRPEGSVSTLKIQRTERGDSAVYLCASSFRGTYKNTGELFFGEGSRLTVL.

The rearrangement joins TRBV14 to TRBJ1-1; D ambiguous. The germline V gene has CDR1 SGHDN and CDR2 FVKESK. The CDR3 has 15 amino acids. V was pared by 5 bases and J by 1 base, with 14 bases between. The CDR3 here is CASSRIGEGNTEAFF. The DNA for the CDR3 is TGTGCCAGCAGCAGGATCGGGGAAGGGAACACTGAAGCTTTCTTT. Drawing the rest from reference TRBV14 and TRBJ1-1, the complete variable domain is EAGVTQFPSHSVIEKGQTVTLRCDPISGHDNLYWYRRVMGKEIKFLLHFVKESKQDESGMPNNRFLAERTGGTYSTLKVQPAELEDSGVYFCASSRIGEGNTEAFFGQGTRLTVV.

The chain combines TRBV5-1 with TRBJ1-5; D is ambiguous. Germline CDR1 is SGHRS and CDR2 is YFSETQ. The germline V and J ends were trimmed by 5 bases and 5 bases, with 11 bases remaining between them. CDR3 length equals 13 residues. The CDR3 DNA sequence: TGCGCCAGCAGAGATAGTCAGGATCAGCCCCAGCATTTT. Protein sequence: CASRDSQDQPQHF.

The chain has TRBV5-1 and TRBJ2-1, with D perhaps matching TRBD2 (5 bases). The germline CDR1 and CDR2 sequences are SGHRS and YFSETQ. The CDR3 length is 14 residues. V was cut by 1 base and J by 9 bases, with 14 bases left in between. The CDR3 sequence is CASSLISSGSEQFF. The CDR3 coding sequence is TGCGCCAGCAGCTTGATATCCTCGGGGAGTGAGCAGTTCTTC.

The chain has TRBV3-1 (or the pseudogene TRBV3-2) and TRBJ2-4; TRBD1 is a possible D gene (5 bases). Trimming stripped 4 bases from V and 8 bases from J, with 18 bases between. Germline CDR1 reads LGHDT; CDR2 reads YNNKEL (reference sequence). This CDR3 region has 15 residues. The CDR3 loop reads CASSPAGPKSDIQYF. CDR3 coding DNA: TGTGCCAGCAGCCCCGCAGGGCCCAAAAGTGACATTCAGTACTTC.

This clone was recorded many times. V gene TRBV7-9 combines with J gene TRBJ1-3; weak D call: TRBD1 (6 bases). The CDR3 loop spans 15 amino acids. Germline-derived CDR1 and CDR2 are SEHNR and FQNEAQ (reference sequence). The germline V and J ends were trimmed by 8 bases and 0 bases, with 14 bases remaining between them. The CDR3 region is CASRGAAPSGNTIYF. CDR3 nucleotide sequence: TGTGCCAGCCGGGGGGCAGCGCCCTCTGGAAACACCATATATTTT.

Only a few counts were recorded for this clone. V gene TRBV2 combines with J gene TRBJ1-6; tentatively, D is TRBD1 (6 bases). With 7 bases removed from V and 13 bases from J, the gap between germline ends came to 17 bases. CDR3 length: 13 amino acids. Germline V gene data show CDR1 as SNHLY and CDR2 as FYNNEI. The CDR3 region has the DNA TGTGCCAGCACCCCTGGGGGCTTTCCGCCCCTCCACTTT. It encodes CASTPGGFPPLHF.

The V and J genes are TRBV27 and TRBJ2-1, with 7 nucleotides matching TRBD2. CDR3 length: 15 residues. The ends lost 5 bases at V and 7 bases at J; junction bases unmatched: 11. Germline V CDR1 and CDR2: MNHEY, SMNVEV (reference sequence). The CDR3 region has the DNA TGTGCCAGCAGTAGAAGCGGGGCTTTGCGGAATGAGCAGTTCTTC. Protein sequence: CASSRSGALRNEQFF.

This clone was recorded a few times. The CDR3 loop reads CASSRRGSGYNEQFF. The CDR3 DNA is TGTGCCAGCAGCCGCCGGGGTAGCGGCTACAATGAGCAGTTCTTC. This chain connects TRBV7-6 to TRBJ2-1; maybe TRBD2 (6 bases). This CDR3 contains 15 residues. Trimming pared 5 bases from V and 3 bases from J, leaving 14 bases between. From germline, CDR1 is SGHVS and CDR2 FNYEAQ.

This chain joins TRBV6-5 and TRBJ1-3; D possibly corresponds to TRBD1 (5 bases). This CDR3 is built from 14 residues. V gave up 4 bases and J gave up 4 bases, with 11 bases separating them. CDR1 and CDR2 from the germline V gene are MNHEY and SVGAGI. The CDR3 DNA follows: TGTGCCAGCAGTTCAGGGTCACGCGGAAACACCATATATTTT. Its protein is CASSSGSRGNTIYF.

The rearrangement joins TRBV7-8 to TRBJ1-6; tentative D call: TRBD1 (5 bases). The V end was cut by 5 bases, the J end by 10 bases, with 18 bases between. Germline assignment: CDR1 SGHVS and CDR2 FQNEAQ. This CDR3 spans 15 amino acids. This CDR3 reads CASSATRVPTSPLHF. As DNA, the CDR3 is TGTGCCAGCAGCGCTACCAGGGTTCCAACCTCACCCCTCCACTTT.

This chain connects TRBV12-3 or TRBV12-4 to TRBJ2-5; a possible D gene is TRBD2 (6 bases). The CDR3 has 13 amino acids. With 6 bases removed from V and 4 bases from J, the gap between germline ends came to 12 bases. CDR3 amino acids: CASSPTGGETQYF. For the CDR3, the DNA is TGTGCCAGCAGCCCAACCGGGGGAGAGACCCAGTACTTC.

The J gene is TRBJ2-7, the V gene TRBV7-9; 7 nucleotides agree with TRBD1. The germline V gene encodes CDR1 SEHNR and CDR2 FQNEAQ (reference sequence). Trimming at V came to 4 bases and at J to 4 bases, leaving 10 bases not matched to a gene. This CDR3 region has 15 residues. The CDR3 coding sequence is TGTGCCAGCAGCTGGGCCGGGACAGCCGCATACGAGCAGTACTTC. This translates into CASSWAGTAAYEQYF.

This clone has just one count. The chain is built from TRBV5-6 and TRBJ1-4; 10 nucleotides line up with TRBD1. Germline lookup yields CDR1 SGHDT and CDR2 YYEEEE. Unmatched junction bases numbered 6, after V lost 5 bases and J lost 5 bases. CDR3 length equals 15 residues. CDR3 residues: CASRSWGQGNEKLFF. CDR3 in DNA: TGTGCCAGCAGGTCCTGGGGACAGGGGAATGAAAAACTGTTTTTT.

The rearrangement links TRBV7-6 to TRBJ2-3, with TRBD1 matching over 10 bases. The germline gives CDR1 SGHVS, CDR2 FNYEAQ. The CDR3 has 15 amino acids. The V and J ends lost 4 bases and 5 bases, in that order; junction bases with no gene match: 6. In nucleotides, the CDR3 is TGTGCCAGCAGCTGGAGGGACAGGGGAGTAGATACGCAGTATTTT. Protein: CASSWRDRGVDTQYF.

The rearrangement links TRBV6-4 to TRBJ1-2; a weak D match, TRBD1 (6 bases). The CDR3 contains 13 residues. V gave up 6 bases and J gave up 2 bases, with 10 bases separating them. From germline, CDR1 is MRHNA and CDR2 SNTAGT. CDR3 sequence reads: CASSEGENYGYTF. For the CDR3, the DNA is TGTGCCAGCAGCGAGGGGGAGAACTATGGCTACACCTTC.

The CDR3 DNA is TGTGCCAGCAGTCCTACAGGGCTCTCCTACGAGCAGTACTTC. Amino acid sequence: CASSPTGLSYEQYF. The rearrangement uses TRBV2 and TRBJ2-7; D is possibly TRBD1 (6 bases). V dropped 5 bases and J dropped 0 bases, with 11 bases sitting between them. Germline V gene data show CDR1 as SNHLY and CDR2 as FYNNEI. The CDR3 loop spans 14 amino acids.

The chain recombines TRBV3-1 (or the pseudogene TRBV3-2) with TRBJ1-5; a weak D match, TRBD1 (5 bases). Deletions cut 1 base from V and 3 bases from J, with 7 bases between. Germline V gene lookup returns CDR1 LGHDT and CDR2 YNNKEL (reference sequence). This CDR3 comprises 14 residues. The CDR3 nucleotides read TGTGCCAGCAGCCAAGGACAGTCCAATCAGCCCCAGCATTTT. Its protein product is CASSQGQSNQPQHF.

This clone was counted at least ten times. The chain couples TRBV7-8 to TRBJ2-7, with D possibly matching TRBD2 (6 bases). This CDR3 has 14 amino acids. The germline V gene has CDR1 SGHVS and CDR2 FQNEAQ. Deletions cut 2 bases from V and 5 bases from J, with 13 bases between. CDR3 amino acids: CASSLLAEGDEQYF. DNA for the CDR3: TGTGCCAGCAGCTTATTAGCGGAGGGTGACGAGCAGTACTTC.

J is TRBJ1-1 and V is TRBV7-2; possibly TRBD1 for D (6 bases). The CDR3 is 13 residues long. Trimming cost V 2 bases and J 5 bases, with 9 bases left between them. CDR1 is SGHTA and CDR2 is FQGNSA in the germline V gene. The CDR3 DNA follows: TGTGCCAGCAGCTTAACAGGGTCAACTGAAGCTTTCTTT. It encodes CASSLTGSTEAFF.

The chain recombines TRBV6-2 or TRBV6-3 with TRBJ1-3, with 8 bases fitting TRBD1. CDR1 MNHEY and CDR2 SVGEGT come from the germline V gene. This CDR3 contains 15 residues. The V and J ends lost 2 bases and 0 bases, in that order; junction bases with no gene match: 0. CDR3 DNA: TGTGCCAGCAGTTACGGGACAGGCTCTGGAAACACCATATATTTT. Translating gives CASSYGTGSGNTIYF.

J is TRBJ2-5 and V is TRBV6-5, with D possibly being TRBD2 (5 bases). CDR1 is MNHEY, CDR2 SVGAGI, per germline. This CDR3 has 14 amino acids. V lost 7 bases and J lost 5, with 17 bases in between. The CDR3 loop reads CASKPGPPGETQYF. CDR3 in DNA: TGTGCCAGCAAACCGGGCCCCCCGGGGGAGACCCAGTACTTC.

The chain is built from TRBV24-1 and TRBJ2-1, with 14 bases that match TRBD2. The V gene's germline CDR1 is KGHDR and CDR2 SFDVKD. V lost 4 bases and J lost 6; bases outside the gene matches: 4. The CDR3 is made up of 16 amino acids. The chain's CDR3 is CATSDPGLAGGNEQFF. The CDR3 nucleotides read TGTGCCACCAGTGACCCCGGACTAGCGGGAGGCAATGAGCAGTTCTTC.